These 27 T cell receptor beta chains came from one sample sequenced in a study of blood T cell repertoires in COVID-19. Data came from immunoSEQ multiplex PCR; TCRdb stores just in-frame clones and leaves some out. The sample includes some 130,000 clones, 84% of them seen just once. Sequencing used peripheral blood. The receptors stem from a man between 60 and 75 years old with acute or convalescent COVID-19.

In this sample, this clone turned up a few times. V gene TRBV6-5 combines with J gene TRBJ1-5; D not resolved. In germline, CDR1 is MNHEY, CDR2 SVGAGI. With 6 bases removed from V and 0 bases from J, the gap between germline ends came to 9 bases. This CDR3 is built from 14 residues. In DNA, the CDR3 is TGTGCCAGCAGGGCGGGAACTAGCAATCAGCCCCAGCATTTT. This sequence encodes CASRAGTSNQPQHF.

The chain combines TRBV5-1 with TRBJ1-1; D not certain. This CDR3 is built from 16 residues. Germline CDR1 reads SGHRS; CDR2 reads YFSETQ. Trimming shortened V by 0 bases and J by 4 bases, and 16 bases separated the two germline ends. This chain's CDR3 is CASSLDLDSTGTEAFF. In DNA form, the CDR3 reads TGCGCCAGCAGCTTGGACCTCGACTCCACGGGCACTGAAGCTTTCTTT.

This chain uses TRBV12-2 with TRBJ2-5; the table calls TRBD2, which could not be checked here. TRBV12-2 is annotated as a pseudogene. The CDR3 totals 18 residues. CDR3 DNA: TGTGCAAGTCGCTTACCGGCCCTAGCGGGGGGGAACCAAGAGACCCAGTACTTC. Protein sequence: CASRLPALAGGNQETQYF.

Here the CDR3 reads CASSYSERVRGEQYF. CDR3 nucleotides: TGTGCCAGCAGTTACTCGGAGCGGGTAAGAGGGGAGCAGTACTTC. The V gene is TRBV6-5, the J gene TRBJ2-7; weak D call: TRBD2 (6 bases). This CDR3 is built from 15 residues. The germline CDR1 and CDR2 sequences are MNHEY and SVGAGI. V was clipped by 0 bases and J by 7 bases, with 16 bases between them.

The chain has TRBV5-1 and TRBJ2-2; TRBD2 might be the D (5 bases). The CDR3 has 13 residues. In germline, CDR1 is SGHRS, CDR2 YFSETQ. V was shortened by 0 bases and J by 15 bases, with 15 bases between the two germline ends. CDR3 loop: CASSLDHRGEMFF. In DNA, the CDR3 is TGCGCCAGCAGCTTGGATCATCGGGGAGAAATGTTTTTT.

V usage is TRBV24-1 and J usage is TRBJ1-1; TRBD1 matches at 9 bases. Germline assignment: CDR1 KGHDR and CDR2 SFDVKD. V lost 2 bases and J lost 6; bases outside the gene matches: 9. The CDR3 runs to 16 residues. Written as DNA, the CDR3 is TGTGCCACCAGTGATTCCGGGACAGGGAGGCCGGCTGAAGCTTTCTTT. It yields the protein CATSDSGTGRPAEAFF.

This chain joins TRBV5-4 and TRBJ2-7; TRBD2 matches 10 bases. After removal of 10 bases from V and 3 bases from J, the junction contained 7 bases not matched to a gene. Germline V gene lookup returns CDR1 SGHNT and CDR2 YYREEE (reference sequence). The CDR3 consists of 13 residues. This CDR3 reads CAWGLAGVYEQYF. DNA of the CDR3: TGTGCCTGGGGGCTAGCGGGAGTCTACGAGCAGTACTTC.

The chain joins TRBV27 to TRBJ1-6; D call uncertain. Trimming cost V 6 bases and J 7 bases, with 19 bases left between them. The germline V gene has CDR1 MNHEY and CDR2 SMNVEV (reference sequence). CDR3 length equals 16 residues. This CDR3 is CASSRTVRPGNSPLHF. CDR3 in DNA: TGTGCCAGCAGCAGGACGGTGCGACCGGGAAATTCACCCCTCCACTTT.

The rearrangement uses TRBV5-6 and TRBJ2-2, with D uncertain. The CDR3 has 14 amino acids. Between the trimmed V and J ends, which lost 2 bases and 2 bases, there was a span of 7 bases. Per germline, CDR1 SGHDT and CDR2 YYEEEE. The DNA of the CDR3 is TGTGCCAGCAGCTTCCCCAGAAACACCGGGGAGCTGTTTTTT. Translating it yields CASSFPRNTGELFF.

This clone came up a few times. The rearrangement links TRBV6-1 to TRBJ2-7; D gene ambiguous. Germline V CDR1 and CDR2: MNHNS, SASEGT. V was shortened by 1 base and J by 0 bases, with 10 bases between the two germline ends. CDR3 size: 15 residues. This chain's CDR3 is CASSEVLGSSYEQYF. The CDR3 region has the DNA TGTGCCAGCAGTGAAGTCCTAGGAAGCTCCTACGAGCAGTACTTC.

The chain joins TRBV4-1 to TRBJ1-2; maybe TRBD1 (6 bases). Germline CDR1 is MGHRA and CDR2 is YSYEKL. Between the trimmed V and J ends, which lost 2 bases and 1 base, there was a span of 8 bases. CDR3 length equals 14 residues. The CDR3 sequence: CASSQSQGNYGYTF. CDR3 DNA sequence: TGCGCCAGCAGCCAATCACAGGGTAACTATGGCTACACCTTC.

Here the CDR3 DNA reads TGTGCCAGCAGCGCCACCGGGACTAGCGGGGGAGCAGATACGCAGTATTTT. This translates into CASSATGTSGGADTQYF. The chain combines TRBV9 with TRBJ2-3; 14 bases line up with TRBD2. The CDR3 totals 17 residues. V shed 3 bases and J 4 bases; nucleotides not matched to a gene: 7. The germline CDR1 and CDR2 sequences are SGDLS and YYNGEE.

This rearrangement joins TRBV6-6 to TRBJ1-2; D is unclear. The germline gives CDR1 MNHNY, CDR2 SVGAGI (reference sequence). The CDR3 totals 14 residues. Trimming shortened V by 4 bases and J by 1 base, and 10 bases separated the two germline ends. This CDR3 reads CASSWSGVNYGYTF. As DNA, the CDR3 is TGTGCCAGCAGTTGGTCCGGGGTTAACTATGGCTACACCTTC.

The rearrangement joins TRBV9 to TRBJ1-6, with D unresolved. Deletions cut 3 bases from V and 0 bases from J, with 7 bases between. Germline loops: CDR1 SGDLS, CDR2 YYNGEE. The length of the CDR3 is 15 residues. The CDR3 reads CASSGSSSYNSPLHF. The CDR3 DNA reads TGTGCCAGCAGCGGGTCGAGCTCCTATAATTCACCCCTCCACTTT.

This clone was seen a few times. The J gene is TRBJ2-3, the V gene TRBV27; 9 nucleotides agree with TRBD2. From germline, CDR1 is MNHEY and CDR2 SMNVEV (reference sequence). CDR3 length: 20 amino acids. The J segment lost 4 bases and the V segment lost 5 bases, leaving 22 bases of the junction unmatched. This CDR3 is CASSLKSGLAVGPTSDTQYF. CDR3 nucleotides: TGTGCCAGCAGTCTAAAATCGGGACTAGCAGTAGGGCCAACCTCAGATACGCAGTATTTT.

The genes are TRBV5-5 and TRBJ2-5; 9 nucleotides line up with TRBD2. With V trimmed by 1 base and J by 4 bases, 2 bases remained unmatched. The V gene's germline CDR1 is SGHKS and CDR2 YYEKEE (reference sequence). The CDR3 is 14 residues long. The CDR3 reads CASSLQGLAETQYF. The CDR3 DNA reads as TGTGCCAGCAGCTTGCAGGGACTAGCAGAGACCCAGTACTTC.

The rearrangement uses TRBV5-1 and TRBJ1-2; a weak D match, TRBD1 (5 bases). This CDR3 is built from 13 residues. Germline-derived CDR1 and CDR2 are SGHRS and YFSETQ. The V end lost 4 bases, the J end lost 8 bases, and 15 bases lay between the germline ends. This CDR3 is CASSGQGRRGYTF. In nucleotides, the CDR3 is TGCGCCAGCAGCGGTCAGGGTCGAAGGGGCTACACCTTC. Supplemented by reference TRBV5-1 and TRBJ1-2, the full variable domain reads KAGVTQTPRYLIKTRGQQVTLSCSPISGHRSVSWYQQTPGQGLQFLFEYFSETQRNKGNFPGRFSGRQFSNSRSEMNVSTLELGDSALYLCASSGQGRRGYTFGSGTRLTVV.

The chain joins TRBV9 to TRBJ1-4; D gene uncertain. The CDR3 consists of 17 residues. Trimming left V 4 bases short and J 7 bases short, with 23 bases between. CDR1 SGDLS and CDR2 YYNGEE come from the germline V gene. CDR3 bases: TGTGCCAGCAGCCCCCGCTTATCCGATGGCGGTAGTGAAAAACTGTTTTTT. This translates into CASSPRLSDGGSEKLFF.

The rearrangement links TRBV5-6 to TRBJ1-4; tentatively, D is TRBD1 (5 bases). Trimming took off 3 bases at V and 2 bases at J, with 17 bases between the two ends. The CDR3 totals 17 residues. Germline V gives CDR1 SGHDT, CDR2 YYEEEE. The CDR3 is CASSSTPLRATNEKLFF. CDR3 bases: TGTGCCAGCAGCTCCACTCCGCTCAGGGCTACTAATGAAAAACTGTTTTTT.

The DNA of the CDR3 is TGCGCCAGCACACCGGGACAGAACACTGAAGCTTTCTTT. It translates to CASTPGQNTEAFF. The J gene is TRBJ1-1, the V gene TRBV5-1, with D perhaps matching TRBD1 (6 bases). The CDR3 extends over 13 amino acids. The germline gives CDR1 SGHRS, CDR2 YFSETQ. V lost 6 bases to trimming and J lost 1 base, with 10 bases between them.

The J gene is TRBJ1-6, the V gene TRBV5-1; D unresolved. Trimming removed 0 bases at V and 9 bases at J, with 10 bases between. CDR1 is SGHRS and CDR2 is YFSETQ in the germline V gene. CDR3 length: 14 amino acids. This chain's CDR3 is CASSLAGLGSPLHF. The CDR3 DNA is TGCGCCAGCAGCTTGGCGGGGTTAGGTTCACCCCTCCACTTT. Variable domain in full (rest from reference TRBV5-1 and TRBJ1-6): KAGVTQTPRYLIKTRGQQVTLSCSPISGHRSVSWYQQTPGQGLQFLFEYFSETQRNKGNFPGRFSGRQFSNSRSEMNVSTLELGDSALYLCASSLAGLGSPLHFGNGTRLTVT.

The chain employs TRBV28 and TRBJ2-7; a weak D match, TRBD2 (6 bases). V lost 5 bases and J lost 8, with 34 bases in between. The CDR3 is 19 residues long. Germline CDR1 and CDR2: MDHEN and SYDVKM. The CDR3 region is CASSGEYFSGGDGAWKQYF. CDR3 nucleotides: TGTGCCAGCAGTGGCGAATACTTTTCAGGAGGGGATGGCGCCTGGAAGCAGTACTTC.

The chain has TRBV18 and TRBJ2-7; the match to TRBD1 covers 8 bases. V trimming: 8 bases; J trimming: 3 bases; junction bases outside the gene matches: 9. The CDR3 runs 14 residues. Germline V gene data show CDR1 as KGHSH and CDR2 as LQKENI. CDR3: CASHVSGQGYEQYF. The CDR3 coding sequence is TGTGCCAGCCACGTCAGTGGACAGGGCTACGAGCAGTACTTC.

This clone appeared a few times. The genes are TRBV6-6 and TRBJ1-3, with D maybe TRBD1 (5 bases). The germline gives CDR1 MNHNY, CDR2 SVGAGI (reference sequence). This CDR3 is built from 15 residues. Between the trimmed V and J ends, which lost 6 bases and 0 bases, there was a span of 12 bases. The chain's CDR3 is CASRMGPSSGNTIYF. The CDR3 nucleotides are TGTGCCAGCAGAATGGGGCCGAGCTCTGGAAACACCATATATTTT.

The chain joins TRBV6-4 to TRBJ2-1; weak D call: TRBD2 (6 bases). Per germline, CDR1 MRHNA and CDR2 SNTAGT. This CDR3 is 11 amino acids long. Between the trimmed V and J ends, which lost 4 bases and 12 bases, there was a span of 10 bases. DNA for the CDR3: TGTGCCAGCAGTGCGGCGGGGATGCAGTTCTTC. Residues: CASSAAGMQFF.

The chain employs TRBV11-3 and TRBJ2-2, with a weak D call TRBD2 (6 bases). The length of the CDR3 is 14 residues. CDR1 is SGHNT and CDR2 is YENEEA in the germline V gene. V lost 4 bases, J lost 5 bases, and 11 bases lay in between. The CDR3 sequence is CASSSGVGTGELFF. The CDR3 DNA reads as TGTGCCAGCAGCTCGGGGGTTGGGACCGGGGAGCTGTTTTTT.

This clone was seen just once. The rearrangement joins TRBV24-1 to TRBJ2-5, with 9 bases fitting TRBD2. The CDR3 loop spans 16 amino acids. Germline loops: CDR1 KGHDR, CDR2 SFDVKD. Trimming took 9 bases from V and 3 from J; bases not matched to a gene: 13. The CDR3 DNA reads as TGTGCCACCGGAGAGACTAGCGGACAACCGAAAGAGACCCAGTACTTC. This translates into CATGETSGQPKETQYF.